What follows are 4 T cell receptor beta chains derived from one specimen sequenced in a study of cytomegalovirus exposure and HLA in healthy donors. Use of 60 Vbeta and 13 Jbeta primers characterized the PCR. Assay: immunoSEQ multiplex PCR; the TCRdb copy retains only in-frame clones and omits some. Among roughly 180,000 clones listed, approximately 80% were seen once. The source material was PBMCs. Every receptor here comes from a woman aged 45-65 years in good health and CMV-seropositive.

The CDR3 bases are TGCAGCGTTGGGTGGGACTCCAACACTGAAGCTTTCTTT. This encodes CSVGWDSNTEAFF. The chain links TRBV29-1 to TRBJ1-1, with D perhaps matching TRBD1 (5 bases). V lost 4 bases and J 2 bases, leaving 11 bases between the germline ends. Germline values: CDR1 SQVTM, CDR2 ANQGSEA. There are 13 residues in the CDR3.

The chain uses TRBV5-1 and TRBJ2-7, with 8 bases matching TRBD1. CDR1 is SGHRS and CDR2 is YFSETQ in the germline V gene. J lost 0 bases, V lost 5 bases, and 1 base had no gene match. CDR3 length: 13 residues. The CDR3 sequence is CASRGTGSYEQYF. CDR3 coding DNA: TGCGCCAGCAGAGGGACAGGCTCCTACGAGCAGTACTTC. The full variable domain, completed using reference TRBV5-1 and TRBJ2-7, is KAGVTQTPRYLIKTRGQQVTLSCSPISGHRSVSWYQQTPGQGLQFLFEYFSETQRNKGNFPGRFSGRQFSNSRSEMNVSTLELGDSALYLCASRGTGSYEQYFGPGTRLTVT.

This chain joins TRBV25-1 and TRBJ2-5, with 10 bases aligning to TRBD1. V lost 3 bases to trimming and J lost 4 bases; unmatched junction nucleotides: 8. The CDR3 runs to 16 residues. CDR1 and CDR2 (germline): MGHDK, SYGVNS. The CDR3: CASSDGDRGRRETQYF. In DNA form, the CDR3 reads TGTGCCAGCAGTGATGGCGACAGGGGGCGACGAGAGACCCAGTACTTC.

V is TRBV7-2 and J is TRBJ2-3; no definite D call. This CDR3 is 15 amino acids long. Deletions cut 3 bases from V and 2 bases from J, with 12 bases between. Germline lookup yields CDR1 SGHTA and CDR2 FQGNSA. CDR3 sequence: CASSLALSFTDTQYF. As DNA, the CDR3 is TGTGCCAGCAGCTTGGCCCTTTCCTTCACAGATACGCAGTATTTT.